This TCR beta chain was captured in a study of T-cell reconstitution after alpha-beta-depleted transplantation in children. As it was prepared, the TCRbeta library received unique molecular identifiers. TCRdb independently ran MiXCR on the PCR reads; one entry per CDR3 protein. The sample has around 440,000 distinct CDR3 sequences, about 10% seen once. In this sample, this clonotype turned up a few times. The target antigen is unknown. Trimming at V came to 2 bases and at J to 2 bases, leaving 14 bases not matched to a gene. The CDR3 contains 19 residues. CDR1 SGHRS and CDR2 YFSETQ come from the germline V gene. Broader study findings: Diversity and T-cell counts at one year after transplant derived mostly from new T cells. Day-60 TCRbeta diversity that was high in some patients was derived from surviving recipient T cells and thymic progenitors. It was reported that alpha-beta T cells came from several hundred expanded graft clones (about two months after transplant).

The rearrangement uses TRBV5-1 and TRBJ2-1; TRBD2 matches at 9 bases. The sequencing used PBMCs, collected before TCRalphabeta/CD19-depleted stem cell transplant. This clonotype originated in a child aged 2 to 15 with inherited bone marrow failure, due to receive a stem cell transplant. The CDR3 coding sequence is TGCGCCAGCAGCTTAAGAGGACTAGCGCCGCGGCAGGCCTACAATGAGCAGTTCTTC. This encodes CASSLRGLAPRQAYNEQFF.